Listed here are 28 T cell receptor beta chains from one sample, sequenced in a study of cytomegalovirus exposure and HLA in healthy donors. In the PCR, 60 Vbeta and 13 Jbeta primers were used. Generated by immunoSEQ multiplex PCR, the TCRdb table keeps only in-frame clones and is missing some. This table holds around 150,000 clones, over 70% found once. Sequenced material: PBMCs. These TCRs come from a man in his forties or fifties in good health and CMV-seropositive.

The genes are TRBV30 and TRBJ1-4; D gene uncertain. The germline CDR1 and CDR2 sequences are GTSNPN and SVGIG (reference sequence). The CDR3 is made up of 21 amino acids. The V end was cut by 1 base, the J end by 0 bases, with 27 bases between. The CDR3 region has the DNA TGTGCCTGGAGTGATCCGGAAGTCTGCGATTCGGGAGTAGCAACTAATGAAAAACTGTTTTTT. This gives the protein CAWSDPEVCDSGVATNEKLFF.

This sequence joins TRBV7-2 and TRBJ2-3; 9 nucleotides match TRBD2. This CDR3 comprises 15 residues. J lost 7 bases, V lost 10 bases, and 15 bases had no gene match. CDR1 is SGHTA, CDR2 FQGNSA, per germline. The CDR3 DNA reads TGTGCCAATGGGAAAGGCGGGGGGGCCGCCCATACGCAGTATTTT. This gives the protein CANGKGGGAAHTQYF.

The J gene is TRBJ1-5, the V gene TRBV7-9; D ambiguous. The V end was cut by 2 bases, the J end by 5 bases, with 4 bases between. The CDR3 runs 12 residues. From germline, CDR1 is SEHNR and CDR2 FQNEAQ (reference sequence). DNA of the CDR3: TGTGCCAGCAGCTTACGGGATCAGCCCCAGCATTTT. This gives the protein CASSLRDQPQHF.

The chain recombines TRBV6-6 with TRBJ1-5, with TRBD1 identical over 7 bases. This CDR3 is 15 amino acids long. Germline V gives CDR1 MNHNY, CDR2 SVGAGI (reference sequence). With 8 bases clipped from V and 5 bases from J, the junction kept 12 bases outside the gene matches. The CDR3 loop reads CASHPTGLIDQPQHF. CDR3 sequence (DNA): TGTGCCAGCCACCCGACAGGGTTGATTGATCAGCCCCAGCATTTT.

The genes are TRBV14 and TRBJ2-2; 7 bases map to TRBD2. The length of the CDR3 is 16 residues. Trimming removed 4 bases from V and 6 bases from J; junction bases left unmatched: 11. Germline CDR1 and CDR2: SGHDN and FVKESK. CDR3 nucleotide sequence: TGTGCCAGCAGCCGCCAAATGACTAGCTGGGCCGGGGAGCTGTTTTTT. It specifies CASSRQMTSWAGELFF.

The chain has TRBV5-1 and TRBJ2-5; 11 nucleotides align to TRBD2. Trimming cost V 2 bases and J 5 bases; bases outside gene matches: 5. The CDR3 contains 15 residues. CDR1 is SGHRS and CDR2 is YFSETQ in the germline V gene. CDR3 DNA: TGCGCCAGCAGCTTCTCGGCTAGCGGGGGGGAGACCCAGTACTTC. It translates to CASSFSASGGETQYF.

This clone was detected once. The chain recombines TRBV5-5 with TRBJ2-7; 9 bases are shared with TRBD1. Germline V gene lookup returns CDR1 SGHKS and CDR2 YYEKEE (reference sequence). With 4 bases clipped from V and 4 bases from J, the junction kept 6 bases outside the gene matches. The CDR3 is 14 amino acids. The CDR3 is CASSLGTGFYEQYF. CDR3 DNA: TGTGCCAGCAGCCTCGGGACAGGGTTTTACGAGCAGTACTTC.

The CDR3 spells CASSPGRAYEQYF. The CDR3 DNA follows: TGTGCCAGCAGCCCTGGGCGGGCCTACGAGCAGTACTTC. The chain couples TRBV9 to TRBJ2-7; a possible D gene is TRBD2 (5 bases). V shed 4 bases and J shed 2 bases, with 10 bases lying between them. This CDR3 is 13 amino acids long. Germline V gene lookup returns CDR1 SGDLS and CDR2 YYNGEE.

The CDR3 DNA follows: TGTGCCAGCAGGAGGACAGGAGCGAACACCGGGGAGCTGTTTTTT. This translates into CASRRTGANTGELFF. This sequence joins TRBV5-6 and TRBJ2-2, with TRBD1 matching 7 bases. The CDR3 is 15 residues long. Germline CDR1 SGHDT, CDR2 YYEEEE. The V and J ends lost 5 bases and 0 bases, in that order; junction bases with no gene match: 4.

The CDR3 coding sequence is TGTGCCAGCAGCGTTGACCCGGGACAGGGCCCTCTCTACGAGCAGTACTTC. The encoded protein is CASSVDPGQGPLYEQYF. The genes are TRBV9 and TRBJ2-7; 9 positions agree with TRBD1. Per germline, CDR1 SGDLS and CDR2 YYNGEE. J gave up 3 bases and V 2 bases, and 12 bases lay outside the gene matches. The CDR3 extends over 17 amino acids. The full variable domain, with the rest looked up from reference TRBV9 and TRBJ2-7, is DSGVTQTPKHLITATGQRVTLRCSPRSGDLSVYWYQQSLDQGLQFLIQYYNGEERAKGNILERFSAQQFPDLHSELNLSSLELGDSALYFCASSVDPGQGPLYEQYFGPGTRLTVT.

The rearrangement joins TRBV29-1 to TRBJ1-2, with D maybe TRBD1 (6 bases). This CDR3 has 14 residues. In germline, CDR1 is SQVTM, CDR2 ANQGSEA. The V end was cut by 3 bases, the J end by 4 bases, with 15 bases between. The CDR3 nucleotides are TGCAGCGTTGAGGGGGCACCCGGTAGCTATGGCTACACCTTC. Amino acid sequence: CSVEGAPGSYGYTF.

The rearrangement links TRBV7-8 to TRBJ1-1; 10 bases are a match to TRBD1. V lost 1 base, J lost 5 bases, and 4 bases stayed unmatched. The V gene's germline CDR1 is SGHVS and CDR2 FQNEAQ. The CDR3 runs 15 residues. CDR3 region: CASSLVRGQGTEAFF. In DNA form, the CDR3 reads TGTGCCAGCAGCTTAGTGCGGGGACAGGGGACTGAAGCTTTCTTT.

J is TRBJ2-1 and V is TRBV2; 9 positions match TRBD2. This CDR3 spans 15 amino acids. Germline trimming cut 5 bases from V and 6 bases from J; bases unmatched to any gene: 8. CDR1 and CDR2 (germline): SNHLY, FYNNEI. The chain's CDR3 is CASSSGTSSGNEQFF. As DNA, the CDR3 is TGTGCCAGCAGTTCCGGGACTAGCTCAGGCAATGAGCAGTTCTTC.

The CDR3 DNA is TGTGCCAGTAGTATGGCCAGCGGGGCTGTGTTTTTTTACACAGATACGCAGTATTTT. This encodes CASSMASGAVFFYTDTQYF. The chain combines TRBV19 with TRBJ2-3, with 7 bases matching TRBD2. The CDR3 runs 19 residues. Germline V gene data show CDR1 as LNHDA and CDR2 as SQIVND (reference sequence). With 3 bases clipped from V and 2 bases from J, the junction kept 17 bases outside the gene matches. The whole variable domain, filled in from reference TRBV19 and TRBJ2-3, reads DGGITQSPKYLFRKEGQNVTLSCEQNLNHDAMYWYRQDPGQGLRLIYYSQIVNDFQKGDIAEGYSVSREKKESFPLTVTSAQKNPTAFYLCASSMASGAVFFYTDTQYFGPGTRLTVL.

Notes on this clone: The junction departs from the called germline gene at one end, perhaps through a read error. The CDR3 coding sequence is TGTGCTAGCAGCCCAGGAACCGGGGAGCTGTTTTTT. It encodes CASSPGTGELFF. This chain connects TRBV7-7 to TRBJ2-2; D remains unclear. Germline values: CDR1 SSHAT, CDR2 FNYEAQ (reference sequence). This CDR3 has 12 residues.

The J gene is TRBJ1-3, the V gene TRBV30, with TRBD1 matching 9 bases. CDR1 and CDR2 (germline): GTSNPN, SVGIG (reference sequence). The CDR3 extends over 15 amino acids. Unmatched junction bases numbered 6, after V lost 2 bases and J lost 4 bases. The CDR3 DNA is TGTGCCTGGAGTTCGGACAGGGGCGCAGGAAACACCATATATTTT. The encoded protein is CAWSSDRGAGNTIYF.

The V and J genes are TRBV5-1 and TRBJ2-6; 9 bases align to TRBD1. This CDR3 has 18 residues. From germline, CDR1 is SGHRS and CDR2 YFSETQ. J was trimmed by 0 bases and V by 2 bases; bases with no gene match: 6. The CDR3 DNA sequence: TGCGCCAGCAGCTTTGGGACAGGGATCCCCTCTGGGGCCAACGTCCTGACTTTC. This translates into CASSFGTGIPSGANVLTF.

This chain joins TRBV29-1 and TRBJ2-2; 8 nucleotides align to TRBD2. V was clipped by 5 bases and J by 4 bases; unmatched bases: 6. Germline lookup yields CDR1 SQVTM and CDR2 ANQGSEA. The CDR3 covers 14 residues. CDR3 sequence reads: CSVKAGDLTGELFF. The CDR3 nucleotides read TGCAGCGTTAAAGCGGGAGACCTCACCGGGGAGCTGTTTTTT.

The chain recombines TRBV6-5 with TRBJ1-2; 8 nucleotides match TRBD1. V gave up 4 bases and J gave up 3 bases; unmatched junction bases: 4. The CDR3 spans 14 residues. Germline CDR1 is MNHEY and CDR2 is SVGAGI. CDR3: CASSSTGVHYGYTF. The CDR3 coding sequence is TGTGCCAGCAGTTCGACAGGGGTTCACTATGGCTACACCTTC.

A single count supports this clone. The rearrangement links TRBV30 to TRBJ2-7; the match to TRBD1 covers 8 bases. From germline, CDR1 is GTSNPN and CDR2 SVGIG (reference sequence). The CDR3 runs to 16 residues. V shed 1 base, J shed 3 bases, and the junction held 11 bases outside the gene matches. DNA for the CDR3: TGTGCCTGGAGTGCAGTCTTTTCAGGGGGCAGCTACGAGCAGTACTTC. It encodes CAWSAVFSGGSYEQYF. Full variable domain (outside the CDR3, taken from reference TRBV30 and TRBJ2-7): SQTIHQWPATLVQPVGSPLSLECTVEGTSNPNLYWYRQAAGRGLQLLFYSVGIGQISSEVPQNLSASRPQDRQFILSSKKLLLSDSGFYLCAWSAVFSGGSYEQYFGPGTRLTVT.

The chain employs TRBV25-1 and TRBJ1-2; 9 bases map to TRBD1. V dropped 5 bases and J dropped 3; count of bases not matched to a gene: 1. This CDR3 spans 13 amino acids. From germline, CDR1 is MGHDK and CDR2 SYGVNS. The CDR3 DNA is TGTGCCAGCAGTAGGACAGGGGACTATGGCTACACCTTC. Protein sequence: CASSRTGDYGYTF.

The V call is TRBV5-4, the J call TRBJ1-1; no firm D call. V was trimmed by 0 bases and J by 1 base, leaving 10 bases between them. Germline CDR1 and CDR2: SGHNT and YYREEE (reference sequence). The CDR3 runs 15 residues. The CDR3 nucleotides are TGTGCCAGCAGCTTGGGGTTTCGAGGGAACACTGAAGCTTTCTTT. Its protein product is CASSLGFRGNTEAFF.

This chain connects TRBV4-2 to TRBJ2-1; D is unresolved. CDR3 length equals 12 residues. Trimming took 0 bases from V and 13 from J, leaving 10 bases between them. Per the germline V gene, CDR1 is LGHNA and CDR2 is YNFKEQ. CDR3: CASSQEGYYQFF. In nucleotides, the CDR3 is TGTGCCAGCAGCCAAGAGGGTTACTATCAGTTCTTC.

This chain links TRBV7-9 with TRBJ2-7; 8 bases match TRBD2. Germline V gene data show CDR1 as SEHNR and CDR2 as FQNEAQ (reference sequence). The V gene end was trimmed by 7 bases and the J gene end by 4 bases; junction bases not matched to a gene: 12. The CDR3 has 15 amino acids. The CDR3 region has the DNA TGTGCCAGCACCATAGAGGGGGGCGGGAGGTACGAGCAGTACTTC. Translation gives CASTIEGGGRYEQYF.

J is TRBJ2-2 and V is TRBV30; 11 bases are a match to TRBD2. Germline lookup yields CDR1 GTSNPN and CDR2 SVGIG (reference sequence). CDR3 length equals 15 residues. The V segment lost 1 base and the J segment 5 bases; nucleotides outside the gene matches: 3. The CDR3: CAWSGLAGRTGELFF. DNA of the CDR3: TGTGCCTGGAGTGGACTAGCGGGAAGAACCGGGGAGCTGTTTTTT.

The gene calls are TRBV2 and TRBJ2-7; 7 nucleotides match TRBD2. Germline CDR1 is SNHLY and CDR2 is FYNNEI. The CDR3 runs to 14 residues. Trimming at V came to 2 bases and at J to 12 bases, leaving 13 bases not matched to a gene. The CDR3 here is CASSEPGLPPRRYF. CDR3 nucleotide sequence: TGTGCCAGCAGTGAACCGGGACTACCACCAAGAAGGTACTTC.

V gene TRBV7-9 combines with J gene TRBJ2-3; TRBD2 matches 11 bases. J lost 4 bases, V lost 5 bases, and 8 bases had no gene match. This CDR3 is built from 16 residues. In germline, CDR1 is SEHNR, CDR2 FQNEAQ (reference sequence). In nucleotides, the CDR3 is TGTGCCAGCAGCCGCGGGGGTAGCGGGGGGGCAGATACGCAGTATTTT. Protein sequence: CASSRGGSGGADTQYF.

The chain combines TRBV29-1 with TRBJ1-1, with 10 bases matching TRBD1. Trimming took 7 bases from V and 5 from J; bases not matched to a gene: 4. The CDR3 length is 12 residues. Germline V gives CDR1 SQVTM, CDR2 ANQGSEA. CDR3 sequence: CSGDRGRTEAFF. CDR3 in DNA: TGCAGCGGCGACAGGGGGCGGACTGAAGCTTTCTTT. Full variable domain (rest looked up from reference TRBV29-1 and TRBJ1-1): SAVISQKPSRDICQRGTSLTIQCQVDSQVTMMFWYRQQPGQSLTLIATANQGSEATYESGFVIDKFPISRPNLTFSTLTVSNMSPEDSSIYLCSGDRGRTEAFFGQGTRLTVV.